A single sample gave rise to the 2 T cell receptor beta chains below, sequenced in a study of blood T cell repertoires in COVID-19. The protocol was immunoSEQ multiplex PCR, while the TCRdb copy is restricted to in-frame clones and leaves out a portion. This table holds about 49,000 clones, more than 85% found once. The specimen sequenced was peripheral blood. Receptor source: a middle-aged man with active COVID-19.

V is TRBV23-1 and J is TRBJ2-7, with a weak D call TRBD2 (5 bases). TRBV23-1 is reported as an ORF; its role is uncertain. The CDR3 sequence is 17 residues long. Trimming left V 2 bases short and J 1 base short, with 18 bases between. CDR3 DNA: TGCGCCAGCAGTCAAGGTGGCCTAGCCCCAAGGTCCTACGAGCAGTACTTC. Protein: CASSQGGLAPRSYEQYF.

This rearrangement joins TRBV3-1 (or the pseudogene TRBV3-2) to TRBJ1-1; 10 bases agree with TRBD1. Germline CDR1 is LGHDT and CDR2 is YNNKEL (reference sequence). The junction had 11 bases not matched to a gene; V was cut back by 5 bases and J by 5 bases. The CDR3 extends over 16 amino acids. The CDR3 here is CASSSPRQGAYTEAFF. CDR3 in DNA: TGTGCCAGCAGCTCCCCCAGACAGGGGGCTTATACTGAAGCTTTCTTT.